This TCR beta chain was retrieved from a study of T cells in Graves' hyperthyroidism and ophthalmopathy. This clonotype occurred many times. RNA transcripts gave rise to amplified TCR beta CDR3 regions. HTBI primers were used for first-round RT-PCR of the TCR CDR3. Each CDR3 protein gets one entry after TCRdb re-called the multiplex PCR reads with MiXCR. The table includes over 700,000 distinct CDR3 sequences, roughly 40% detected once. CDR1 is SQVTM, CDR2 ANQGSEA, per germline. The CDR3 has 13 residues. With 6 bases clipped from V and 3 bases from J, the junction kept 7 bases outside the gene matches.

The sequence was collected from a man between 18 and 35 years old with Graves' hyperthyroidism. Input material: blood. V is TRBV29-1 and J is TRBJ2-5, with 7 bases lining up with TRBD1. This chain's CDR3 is CSVWTGVEETQYF. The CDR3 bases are TGCAGCGTATGGACAGGAGTCGAAGAGACCCAGTACTTC.